Each of the 21 T cell receptor beta chains below was sequenced from the same sample in a study of control samples from healthy donors and cancer patients. Sequencing was performed with immunoSEQ multiplex PCR; in TCRdb, only in-frame clones are kept and a portion is missing. The sample comprises some 130,000 clones, roughly 90% of which are singletons, and 4.5% to 7% rests with the top ten. Sequences were obtained from blood. The receptor source for this set is a man aged 18 to 30 in good health.

This chain uses TRBV7-2 with TRBJ2-7; possibly TRBD2 for D (6 bases). V was clipped by 2 bases and J by 1 base, with 12 bases between them. The CDR3 runs 15 residues. Germline-derived CDR1 and CDR2 are SGHTA and FQGNSA. The CDR3 here is CASSLFGGGSYEQYF. As DNA, the CDR3 is TGTGCCAGCAGCTTATTTGGTGGGGGGTCCTACGAGCAGTACTTC.

The gene calls are TRBV12-3 or TRBV12-4 and TRBJ1-1; D not certain. Trimming removed 7 bases from V and 2 bases from J, with 5 bases in between. CDR3 size: 11 residues. The CDR3 DNA is TGTGCCAGCACCCGAAACACTGAAGCTTTCTTT. Protein sequence: CASTRNTEAFF.

The V call is TRBV2, the J call TRBJ1-3; 7 bases line up with TRBD1. This CDR3 region has 15 residues. Losses at the gene ends were 5 bases for V and 2 bases for J; bases not matched to a gene: 6. Germline values: CDR1 SNHLY, CDR2 FYNNEI. The CDR3 reads CASSRQGTAGNTIYF. The CDR3 DNA reads TGTGCCAGCAGTAGACAGGGAACGGCTGGAAACACCATATATTTT.

The genes are TRBV4-2 and TRBJ2-1, with 8 positions matching TRBD2. With 0 bases clipped from V and 8 bases from J, the junction kept 9 bases outside the gene matches. This CDR3 has 16 residues. CDR1 and CDR2 (germline): LGHNA, YNFKEQ. Written as DNA, the CDR3 is TGTGCCAGCAGCCAAGATGGGGCGGGGGGTTCGGATGAGCAGTTCTTC. Protein sequence: CASSQDGAGGSDEQFF.

The chain joins TRBV24-1 to TRBJ2-1; D uncertain. This CDR3 is built from 17 residues. Germline V lookup: CDR1 KGHDR, CDR2 SFDVKD. Trimming cost V 4 bases and J 0 bases, with 15 bases left between them. CDR3 in DNA: TGTGCCACCAGTGAGAACAGACTCTCAAGCTCCTACAATGAGCAGTTCTTC. Protein product: CATSENRLSSSYNEQFF.

This clone was seen at least ten times. The chain couples TRBV4-2 to TRBJ1-2; the match to TRBD1 covers 11 bases. Trimming removed 3 bases from V and 10 bases from J; junction bases left unmatched: 4. Germline CDR1 and CDR2: LGHNA and YNFKEQ. This CDR3 has 13 residues. The chain's CDR3 is CASSQRTGGSYTF. The CDR3 DNA reads as TGTGCCAGCAGCCAGCGGACAGGGGGCTCCTACACCTTC.

The CDR3 nucleotides read TGCGCCAGCAGCACGGACAGAGGGACTGAAGCTTTCTTT. Its translation: CASSTDRGTEAFF. The chain combines TRBV5-1 with TRBJ1-1; a weak D match, TRBD1 (6 bases). The length of the CDR3 is 13 residues. Germline CDR1 is SGHRS and CDR2 is YFSETQ. V was pared by 4 bases and J by 5 bases, with 12 bases between.

The V and J genes are TRBV3-1 (or the pseudogene TRBV3-2) and TRBJ2-7; D ambiguous. The V gene lost 4 bases and the J gene lost 6 bases, with 16 bases spanning the gap. This CDR3 comprises 14 residues. CDR1 and CDR2 (germline): LGHDT, YNNKEL (reference sequence). CDR3 loop: CASSLGGDTAEQYF. CDR3 nucleotide sequence: TGTGCCAGCAGCCTGGGCGGAGATACGGCCGAGCAGTACTTC.

This chain links TRBV27 with TRBJ1-1; the D gene is possibly TRBD1 (5 bases). Germline-derived CDR1 and CDR2 are MNHEY and SMNVEV (reference sequence). The V end was cut by 0 bases, the J end by 6 bases, with 8 bases between. The CDR3 is made up of 13 amino acids. The CDR3 nucleotides are TGTGCCAGCAGTTTATCCAGGGACGCTGAAGCTTTCTTT. Amino acid sequence: CASSLSRDAEAFF.

The CDR3 region is CASSYLMGGLNTGELFF. The CDR3 bases are TGTGCCAGCAGCTATTTAATGGGGGGCCTGAACACCGGGGAGCTGTTTTTT. The chain uses TRBV7-6 and TRBJ2-2, with D perhaps matching TRBD1 or TRBD2 (6 bases each). The CDR3 is 17 amino acids. The V gene's germline CDR1 is SGHVS and CDR2 FNYEAQ. The germline V and J ends were trimmed by 4 bases and 1 base, with 16 bases remaining between them. Full variable domain (outside the CDR3, taken from reference TRBV7-6 and TRBJ2-2): GAGVSQSPRYKVTKRGQDVALRCDPISGHVSLYWYRQALGQGPEFLTYFNYEAQQDKSGLPNDRFSAERPEGSISTLTIQRTEQRDSAMYRCASSYLMGGLNTGELFFGEGSRLTVL.

The chain employs TRBV24-1 and TRBJ2-2; tentative D call: TRBD1 (6 bases). The CDR3 runs 12 residues. Deletions cut 7 bases from V and 4 bases from J, with 6 bases between. Germline CDR1 KGHDR, CDR2 SFDVKD. The CDR3 nucleotides read TGTGCCACCAGGGACAGCACCGGGGAGCTGTTTTTT. Its translation is CATRDSTGELFF.

CDR3: CASSGTVGNTIYF. The CDR3, as DNA: TGTGCCAGCAGTGGGACAGTGGGAAACACCATATATTTT. The V and J genes are TRBV12-3 or TRBV12-4 and TRBJ1-3, with 7 nucleotides matching TRBD1. Germline trimming cut 5 bases from V and 4 bases from J; bases unmatched to any gene: 2. The CDR3 has 13 residues.

This chain joins TRBV7-4 and TRBJ2-5; TRBD2 matches at 11 bases. Germline loops: CDR1 SGHVT, CDR2 SQSDAQ. The ends lost 3 bases at V and 5 bases at J; junction bases unmatched: 8. The CDR3 is made up of 16 amino acids. The CDR3 nucleotides are TGTGCCAGCAGCTTCAAACTAGCGGGGGAAGGGGAGACCCAGTACTTC. As protein: CASSFKLAGEGETQYF.

The V call is TRBV2, the J call TRBJ2-3; D is tentatively TRBD1 or TRBD2 (5 bases each). The germline CDR1 and CDR2 sequences are SNHLY and FYNNEI. Deletions cut 4 bases from V and 2 bases from J, with 13 bases between. The CDR3 runs to 15 residues. CDR3 protein: CASSGNRDVTDTQYF. The CDR3 coding sequence is TGTGCCAGCAGTGGGAACCGGGACGTCACAGATACGCAGTATTTT.

This rearrangement joins TRBV9 to TRBJ2-3; D is undetermined. The CDR3 has 13 residues. The germline V gene encodes CDR1 SGDLS and CDR2 YYNGEE. The V end was cut by 1 base, the J end by 6 bases, with 9 bases between. The CDR3 is CASSVQVSDTQYF. The CDR3 region has the DNA TGTGCCAGCAGCGTACAGGTTTCTGATACGCAGTATTTT.

Regarding this clone: The sample holds other DNA sequences that translate to the same CDR3. The genes are TRBV2 and TRBJ1-6, with TRBD1 matching 7 bases. The CDR3 is 13 residues long. The junction had 4 bases not matched to a gene; V was cut back by 9 bases and J by 5 bases. The germline CDR1 and CDR2 sequences are SNHLY and FYNNEI. This CDR3 is CASTGTDNSPLHF. In DNA form, the CDR3 reads TGTGCCAGTACCGGGACAGATAATTCACCCCTCCACTTT.

This clone was seen a single time. The chain recombines TRBV19 with TRBJ1-2, with TRBD1 identical over 7 bases. Germline CDR1 LNHDA, CDR2 SQIVND (reference sequence). The CDR3 covers 15 residues. V was clipped by 1 base and J by 4 bases; unmatched bases: 6. The CDR3 region has the DNA TGTGCCAGTAGTATAGGGACAGGATTTACCTATGGCTACACCTTC. It encodes CASSIGTGFTYGYTF.

The chain has TRBV1 and TRBJ2-3; the table's D gene call, TRBD2, was not cross checked with the DNA. TRBV1 is assigned pseudogene status. There are 14 residues in the CDR3. The CDR3 reads CTSSQDYSTDTQYF. The CDR3 DNA sequence: TGCACCAGCAGCCAAGACTACTCCACAGATACGCAGTATTTT.

V usage is TRBV29-1 and J usage is TRBJ1-1, with a possible D match to TRBD1 (5 bases). The V end lost 3 bases, the J end lost 2 bases, and 10 bases lay between the germline ends. Germline CDR1 reads SQVTM; CDR2 reads ANQGSEA. The CDR3 sequence is 13 residues long. The CDR3: CSVEGGDNTEAFF. CDR3 coding DNA: TGCAGCGTTGAGGGGGGGGATAACACTGAAGCTTTCTTT.

The chain uses TRBV9 and TRBJ2-7, with D perhaps TRBD2 (7 bases). The CDR3 extends over 15 amino acids. V lost 0 bases to trimming and J lost 2 bases, with 12 bases between them. CDR1 is SGDLS, CDR2 YYNGEE, per germline. The CDR3 DNA reads TGTGCCAGCAGCGTAGGGGGGGGGCCCACCTACGAGCAGTACTTC. Translating it yields CASSVGGGPTYEQYF. The full variable domain, with the rest looked up from reference TRBV9 and TRBJ2-7, is DSGVTQTPKHLITATGQRVTLRCSPRSGDLSVYWYQQSLDQGLQFLIQYYNGEERAKGNILERFSAQQFPDLHSELNLSSLELGDSALYFCASSVGGGPTYEQYFGPGTRLTVT.

The chain recombines TRBV6-4 with TRBJ2-3; D ambiguous. Germline V gene data show CDR1 as MRHNA and CDR2 as SNTAGT. Trimming took off 7 bases at V and 7 bases at J, with 12 bases between the two ends. The CDR3 loop spans 12 amino acids. The CDR3 DNA reads as TGTGCCAGCACCAAAGGACCCTATACGCAGTATTTT. Translated, it gives CASTKGPYTQYF.